This T cell receptor (beta chain) was sequenced during a study of control samples from healthy donors and cancer patients. The CDR3 is 11 residues long. Deletions cut 2 bases from V and 10 bases from J, with 9 bases between. The germline V gene encodes CDR1 DFQATT and CDR2 SNEGSKA (reference sequence). TCRdb's table, derived via immunoSEQ multiplex PCR, lists solely in-frame clones and lacks some. The data show about 120,000 clones, with about 83% seen just once and 9.5% to 13% held by the top ten. The sample taken for sequencing was blood. The V and J genes are TRBV20-1 and TRBJ2-1, with D possibly being TRBD2 (6 bases). This TCR derives from a man aged 25-45 years in good health. The chain's CDR3 is CSARREEEQFF. The CDR3 DNA reads as TGCAGTGCTAGAAGGGAGGAGGAGCAGTTCTTC.